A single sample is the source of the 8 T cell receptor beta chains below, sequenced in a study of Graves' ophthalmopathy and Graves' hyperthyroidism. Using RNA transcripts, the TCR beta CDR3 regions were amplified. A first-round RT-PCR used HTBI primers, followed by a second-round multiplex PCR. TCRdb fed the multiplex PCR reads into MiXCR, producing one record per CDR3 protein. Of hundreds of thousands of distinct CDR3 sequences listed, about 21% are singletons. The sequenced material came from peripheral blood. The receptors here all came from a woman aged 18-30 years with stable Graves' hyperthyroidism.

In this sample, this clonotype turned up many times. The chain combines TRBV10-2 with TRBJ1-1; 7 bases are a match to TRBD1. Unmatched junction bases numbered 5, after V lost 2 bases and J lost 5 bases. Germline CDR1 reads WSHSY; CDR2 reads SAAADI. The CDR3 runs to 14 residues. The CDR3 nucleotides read TGCGCCAGCAGTGAGGCAGGGGGAGGAACTGAAGCTTTCTTT. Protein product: CASSEAGGGTEAFF.

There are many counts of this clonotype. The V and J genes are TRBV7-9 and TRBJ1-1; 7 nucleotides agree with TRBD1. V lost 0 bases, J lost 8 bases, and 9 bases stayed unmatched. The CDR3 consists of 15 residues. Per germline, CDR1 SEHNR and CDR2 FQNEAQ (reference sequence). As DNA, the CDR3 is TGTGCCAGCAGCTTAGCGACAGGGCAATTTGTAGAAGCTTTCTTT. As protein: CASSLATGQFVEAFF.

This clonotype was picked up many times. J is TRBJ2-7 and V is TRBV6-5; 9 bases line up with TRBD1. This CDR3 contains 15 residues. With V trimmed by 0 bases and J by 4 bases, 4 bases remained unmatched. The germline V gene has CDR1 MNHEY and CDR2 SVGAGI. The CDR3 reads CASSYSGTGRYEQYF. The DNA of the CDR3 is TGTGCCAGCAGTTACTCCGGGACAGGGAGGTACGAGCAGTACTTC.

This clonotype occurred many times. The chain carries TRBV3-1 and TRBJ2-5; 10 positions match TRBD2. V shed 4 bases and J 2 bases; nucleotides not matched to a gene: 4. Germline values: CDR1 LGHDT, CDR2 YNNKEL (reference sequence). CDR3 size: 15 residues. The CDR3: CASSRTSGQQETQYF. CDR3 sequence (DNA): TGTGCCAGCAGCCGGACTAGCGGCCAACAAGAGACCCAGTACTTC.

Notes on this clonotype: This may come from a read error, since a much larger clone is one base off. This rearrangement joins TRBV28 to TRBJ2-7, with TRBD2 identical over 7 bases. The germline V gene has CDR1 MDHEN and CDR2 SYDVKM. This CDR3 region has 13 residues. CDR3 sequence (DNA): TGTGCCAGCATCCCCTTGGGAGGGAACGAGCAGTGCTTC. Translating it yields CASIPLGGNEQCF. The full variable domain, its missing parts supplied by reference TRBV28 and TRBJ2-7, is DVKVTQSSRYLVKRTGEKVFLECVQDMDHENMFWYRQDPGLGLRLIYFSYDVKMKEKGDIPEGYSVSREKKERFSLILESASTNQTSMYLCASIPLGGNEQCFGPGTRLTVT.

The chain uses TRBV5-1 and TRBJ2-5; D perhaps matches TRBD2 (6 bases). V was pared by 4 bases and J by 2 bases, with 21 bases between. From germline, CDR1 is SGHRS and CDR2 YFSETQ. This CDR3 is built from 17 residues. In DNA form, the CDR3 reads TGCGCCAGCAGCCCGGGACTGAGCGCCATCGTTCAAGAGACCCAGTACTTC. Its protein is CASSPGLSAIVQETQYF.

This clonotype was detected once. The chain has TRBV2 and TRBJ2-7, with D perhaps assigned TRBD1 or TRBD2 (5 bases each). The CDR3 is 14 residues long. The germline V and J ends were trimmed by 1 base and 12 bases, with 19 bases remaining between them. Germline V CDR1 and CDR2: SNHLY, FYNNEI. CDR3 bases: TGTGCCAGCAGTGAAGGGGGGAGCCTCCCCCGGTGGTACTTC. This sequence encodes CASSEGGSLPRWYF.

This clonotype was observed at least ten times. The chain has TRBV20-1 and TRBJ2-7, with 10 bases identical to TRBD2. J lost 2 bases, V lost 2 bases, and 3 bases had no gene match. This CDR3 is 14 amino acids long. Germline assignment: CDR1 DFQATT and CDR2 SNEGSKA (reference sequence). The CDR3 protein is CSARPSGRTYEQYF. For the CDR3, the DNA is TGCAGTGCTAGACCTAGCGGGAGAACCTACGAGCAGTACTTC.